Sequencing of this T cell receptor beta chain was carried out in a study of tumor and adjacent non-tumor tissue in lung cancer. For the study at large: Stage I to III disease affected ten to eleven men and roughly five women aged about 30 to 85.

The library came from three nested PCR rounds adapted from ARM-PCR protocols. One entry per CDR3 protein results from TCRdb running MiXCR on the multiplex PCR reads. The sample records over 110,000 distinct CDR3 sequences, around 67% being singletons. This clonotype has ten or more counts. What it recognizes is unknown. This sample's RNA came from whole unsorted tissue. Donors were chemotherapy-naive, newly diagnosed lung cancer surgical patients in China, August–late 2014. J lost 0 bases, V lost 6 bases, and 4 bases had no gene match. Germline CDR1 and CDR2: SGHNT and YENEEA. The CDR3 extends over 14 amino acids. Study-level points and caveats: Tumor tissue had significantly higher TCR diversity than normal lung.

The TCR comes from a man aged 55-75 years with small cell lung cancer. V and J are TRBV11-3 and TRBJ1-1; the match to TRBD1 covers 7 bases. The sequenced sample consisted of lung tumor tissue. The CDR3 nucleotides read TGTGCCAGCAGAGGACAGGCCATGAACACTGAAGCTTTCTTT. The encoded protein is CASRGQAMNTEAFF.